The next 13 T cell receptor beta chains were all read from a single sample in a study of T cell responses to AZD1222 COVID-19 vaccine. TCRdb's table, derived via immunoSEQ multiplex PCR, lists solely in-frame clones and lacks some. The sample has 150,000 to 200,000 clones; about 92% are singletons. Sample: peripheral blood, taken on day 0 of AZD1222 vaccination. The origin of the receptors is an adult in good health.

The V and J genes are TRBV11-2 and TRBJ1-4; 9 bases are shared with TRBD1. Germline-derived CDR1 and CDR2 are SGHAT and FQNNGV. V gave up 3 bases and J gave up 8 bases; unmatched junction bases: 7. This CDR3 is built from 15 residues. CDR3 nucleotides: TGTGCCAGCAGCTTTACAGGGGGCTCTGTCGAAAAACTGTTTTTT. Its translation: CASSFTGGSVEKLFF.

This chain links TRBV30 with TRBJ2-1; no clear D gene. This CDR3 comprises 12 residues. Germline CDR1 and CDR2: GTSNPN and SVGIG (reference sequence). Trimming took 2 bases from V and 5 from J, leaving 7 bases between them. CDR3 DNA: TGTGCCTGGAGTATCACAGACAATGAGCAGTTCTTC. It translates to CAWSITDNEQFF.

CDR3 DNA: TGTGCCAGCAGCCCCGAGGCTAGCCTATACAATGAGCAGTTCTTC. This translates into CASSPEASLYNEQFF. The chain combines TRBV7-3 with TRBJ2-1, with a weak D call TRBD2 (5 bases). Germline V gives CDR1 SGHTA, CDR2 FQGTGA. The CDR3 totals 15 residues. The germline V and J ends were trimmed by 5 bases and 4 bases, with 15 bases remaining between them.

The CDR3 spells CASRGGLVSTEQYF. The CDR3 bases are TGTGCCAGCAGAGGCGGACTAGTCTCGACCGAGCAGTACTTC. J is TRBJ2-7 and V is TRBV6-5; 7 bases are a match to TRBD2. Germline V gene data show CDR1 as MNHEY and CDR2 as SVGAGI. V trimming: 6 bases; J trimming: 6 bases; junction bases outside the gene matches: 11. The CDR3 totals 14 residues.

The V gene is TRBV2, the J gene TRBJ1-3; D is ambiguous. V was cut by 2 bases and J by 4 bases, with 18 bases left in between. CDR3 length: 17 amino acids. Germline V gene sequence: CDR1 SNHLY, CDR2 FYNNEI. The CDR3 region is CASSEIAWETGGNTIYF. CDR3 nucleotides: TGTGCCAGCAGTGAAATTGCGTGGGAGACCGGGGGAAACACCATATATTTT.

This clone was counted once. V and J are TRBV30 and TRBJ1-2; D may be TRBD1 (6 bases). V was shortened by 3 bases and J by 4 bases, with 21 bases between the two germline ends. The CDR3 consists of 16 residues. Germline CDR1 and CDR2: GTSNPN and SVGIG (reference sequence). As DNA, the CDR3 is TGTGCCTGGAGGGCACCGGGACACCGAGGAGGCTATGGCTACACCTTC. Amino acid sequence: CAWRAPGHRGGYGYTF.

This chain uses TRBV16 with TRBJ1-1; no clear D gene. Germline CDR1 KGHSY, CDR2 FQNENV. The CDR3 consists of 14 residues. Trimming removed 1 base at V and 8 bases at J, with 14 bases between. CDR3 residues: CASSQFPVSQEAFF. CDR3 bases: TGTGCCAGCAGCCAATTCCCCGTCAGCCAAGAAGCTTTCTTT.

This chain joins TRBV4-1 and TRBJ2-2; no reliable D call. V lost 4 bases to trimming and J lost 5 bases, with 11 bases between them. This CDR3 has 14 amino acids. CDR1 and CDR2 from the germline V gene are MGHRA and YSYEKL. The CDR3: CASSLAAPTGELFF. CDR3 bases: TGCGCCAGCAGCCTGGCAGCGCCTACCGGGGAGCTGTTTTTT.

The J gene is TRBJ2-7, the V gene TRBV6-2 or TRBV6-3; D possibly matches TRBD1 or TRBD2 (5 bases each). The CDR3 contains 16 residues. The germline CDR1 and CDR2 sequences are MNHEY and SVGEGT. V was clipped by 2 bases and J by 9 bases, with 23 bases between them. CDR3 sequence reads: CASSYLGLGVGYPQYF. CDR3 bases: TGTGCCAGCAGTTACCTGGGTCTGGGGGTCGGCTACCCGCAGTACTTC.

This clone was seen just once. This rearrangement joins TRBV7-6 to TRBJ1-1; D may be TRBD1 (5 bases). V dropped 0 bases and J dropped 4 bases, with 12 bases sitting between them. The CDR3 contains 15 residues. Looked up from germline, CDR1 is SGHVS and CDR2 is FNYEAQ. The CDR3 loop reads CASSLAGGSGTEAFF. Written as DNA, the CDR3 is TGTGCCAGCAGCTTAGCGGGGGGATCGGGCACTGAAGCTTTCTTT.

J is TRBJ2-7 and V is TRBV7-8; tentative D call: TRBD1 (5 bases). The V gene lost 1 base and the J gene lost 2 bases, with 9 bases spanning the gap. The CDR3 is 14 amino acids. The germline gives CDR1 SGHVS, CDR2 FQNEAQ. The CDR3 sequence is CASSLVDNPYEQYF. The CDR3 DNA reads TGTGCCAGCAGCTTAGTGGACAACCCCTACGAGCAGTACTTC.

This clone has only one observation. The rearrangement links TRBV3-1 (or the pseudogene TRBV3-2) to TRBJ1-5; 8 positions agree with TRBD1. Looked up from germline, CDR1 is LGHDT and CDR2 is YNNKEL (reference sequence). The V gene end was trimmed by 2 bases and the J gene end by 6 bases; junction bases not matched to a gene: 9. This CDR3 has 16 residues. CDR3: CASSQTRTGPLQPQHF. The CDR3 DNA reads TGTGCCAGCAGCCAAACTCGGACAGGGCCCCTTCAGCCCCAGCATTTT.

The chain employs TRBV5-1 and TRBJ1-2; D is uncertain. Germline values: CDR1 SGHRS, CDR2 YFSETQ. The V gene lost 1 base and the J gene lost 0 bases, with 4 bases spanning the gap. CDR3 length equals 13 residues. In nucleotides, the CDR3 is TGCGCCAGCAGCTTGACAGCTAACTATGGCTACACCTTC. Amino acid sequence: CASSLTANYGYTF.